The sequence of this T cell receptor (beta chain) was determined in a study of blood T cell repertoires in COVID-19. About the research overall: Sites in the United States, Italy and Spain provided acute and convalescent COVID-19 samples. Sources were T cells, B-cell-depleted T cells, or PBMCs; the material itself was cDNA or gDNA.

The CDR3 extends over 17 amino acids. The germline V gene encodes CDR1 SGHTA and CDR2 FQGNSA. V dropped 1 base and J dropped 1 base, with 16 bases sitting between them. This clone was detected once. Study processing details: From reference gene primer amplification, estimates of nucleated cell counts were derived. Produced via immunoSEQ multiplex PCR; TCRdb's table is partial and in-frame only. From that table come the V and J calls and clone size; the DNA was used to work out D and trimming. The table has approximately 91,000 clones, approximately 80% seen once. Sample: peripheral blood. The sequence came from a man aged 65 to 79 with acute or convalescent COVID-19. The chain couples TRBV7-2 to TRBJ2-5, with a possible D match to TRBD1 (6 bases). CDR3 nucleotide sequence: TGTGCCAGCAGCTTAGGCCCCTACAGGGTATCCCAAGAGACCCAGTACTTC. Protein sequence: CASSLGPYRVSQETQYF.